This T cell receptor beta chain was found in a study of blood T cell repertoires in COVID-19. Overall study: Italy, Spain and the United States were the sources of the convalescent and acute COVID-19 samples. PBMCs, B-cell-depleted T cells, or T cells were the source of the cDNA or gDNA that made up the material.

Original data processing: Estimated nucleated cell counts came from reference gene primer amplification. Sequencing was performed with immunoSEQ multiplex PCR; in TCRdb, only in-frame clones are kept and a portion is missing. The DNA gave D and trimming, while V, J and clone size come from that table. Among about 150,000 clones listed, approximately 90% were seen once. V was clipped by 0 bases and J by 8 bases, with 16 bases between them. CDR1 and CDR2 (germline): KGHSH, LQKENI. There are 16 residues in the CDR3. This clonotype was sampled from a man aged 60 to 69 with active or convalescent COVID-19. Material: peripheral blood. The chain links TRBV18 to TRBJ1-4, with D unclear. As DNA, the CDR3 is TGTGCCAGCTCACCACCTTTTAGTGAATCCCCAGAAAAACTGTTTTTT. This codes for CASSPPFSESPEKLFF.